These 29 T cell receptor beta chains came from one sample sequenced in a study of blood T cells in healthy people across ages. A second PCR of roughly 7 to 11 cycles used a sample-barcoded 5' primer and a J-beta primer mix. TCRdb re-called the 5' RACE reads with MiXCR, one entry per CDR3 protein. The sample has hundreds of thousands of distinct CDR3 sequences, about 26% seen once. These sequences were also reported in another study, on T cells of mothers and their children.

The sample was blood. All receptors come from a boy aged 2 to 9 in good health.

This clonotype was picked up a small number of times. CDR3 DNA: TGTGCCAGCAGCTCCTTTCCTCTCGAGCGGGGGGGTCTATACGAGCAGTACTTC. This codes for CASSSFPLERGGLYEQYF. V gene TRBV11-2 combines with J gene TRBJ2-7, with 10 bases aligning to TRBD2. V was clipped by 4 bases and J by 4 bases; unmatched bases: 16. Germline lookup yields CDR1 SGHAT and CDR2 FQNNGV. The CDR3 is 18 residues long.

The V and J genes are TRBV20-1 and TRBJ2-5, with D possibly matching TRBD1 (6 bases). The germline gives CDR1 DFQATT, CDR2 SNEGSKA (reference sequence). The CDR3 covers 18 residues. Trimming stripped 3 bases from V and 2 bases from J, with 25 bases between. The CDR3 spells CSASTGQGLPIIQETQYF. CDR3 sequence (DNA): TGCAGTGCTAGTACCGGGCAGGGGCTACCCATAATTCAAGAGACCCAGTACTTC.

The chain has TRBV20-1 and TRBJ1-1; TRBD1 matches 8 bases. V was clipped by 7 bases and J by 3 bases; unmatched bases: 7. Germline V gene sequence: CDR1 DFQATT, CDR2 SNEGSKA (reference sequence). This CDR3 comprises 13 residues. The CDR3 bases are TGCAGTGTTTTGACAGGGGTGGACACTGAAGCTTTCTTT. It is translated as CSVLTGVDTEAFF.

The chain uses TRBV10-3 and TRBJ1-1, with TRBD1 as a possible D gene (5 bases). The germline V gene has CDR1 ENHRY and CDR2 SYGVKD. Trimming cost V 3 bases and J 7 bases, with 15 bases left between them. The CDR3 is made up of 14 amino acids. CDR3 amino acids: CAISDPSRALEAFF. The CDR3 coding sequence is TGTGCCATCAGTGACCCATCCAGGGCCCTTGAAGCTTTCTTT.

There are many counts of this clonotype. The chain employs TRBV7-2 and TRBJ2-3; 7 bases line up with TRBD2. Trimming cost V 6 bases and J 0 bases; bases outside gene matches: 12. Germline V gene sequence: CDR1 SGHTA, CDR2 FQGNSA. The CDR3 length is 17 residues. Here the CDR3 reads CASSLGGGITSTDTQYF. CDR3 DNA: TGTGCCAGCAGTTTGGGGGGGGGAATAACTAGCACAGATACGCAGTATTTT.

This clonotype occurred a few times. Since no conserved phenylalanine or tryptophan closes the CDR3, a read error is the likely cause. The rearrangement links TRBV12-3 or TRBV12-4 to TRBJ1-1; D gene uncertain. V gave up 2 bases and J gave up 8 bases, with 12 bases separating them. The CDR3 runs 13 residues. This chain's CDR3 is CASSLKQDSEAFS. The DNA for the CDR3 is TGTGCCAGCAGTTTAAAGCAGGACTCCGAAGCTTTCTCT.

DNA for the CDR3: TGTGCCAGCAGCTCCCTGACAGGGATCTATGGCTACACCTTC. Translation gives CASSSLTGIYGYTF. The chain links TRBV7-8 to TRBJ1-2, with 7 bases aligning to TRBD1. Germline V lookup: CDR1 SGHVS, CDR2 FQNEAQ. Losses at the gene ends were 4 bases for V and 4 bases for J; bases not matched to a gene: 6. This CDR3 spans 14 amino acids.

The CDR3 DNA reads TGTGCCAGCAGCGCGACAGATGGCTACACCTTC. It translates to CASSATDGYTF. The chain recombines TRBV7-2 with TRBJ1-2, with D maybe TRBD1 (5 bases). The V end was cut by 5 bases, the J end by 6 bases, with 7 bases between. Per the germline V gene, CDR1 is SGHTA and CDR2 is FQGNSA. This CDR3 spans 11 amino acids.

In DNA, the CDR3 is TGTGCCAGCAGTGAATTGGCAAGGGAGCAAGAGACCCAGTACTTC. Translation: CASSELAREQETQYF. The chain has TRBV25-1 and TRBJ2-5, with TRBD2 as a possible D gene (5 bases). The CDR3 contains 15 residues. The V end lost 1 base, the J end lost 2 bases, and 11 bases lay between the germline ends. Germline CDR1 MGHDK, CDR2 SYGVNS.

J is TRBJ2-7 and V is TRBV7-2, with TRBD2 as a possible D gene (5 bases). The germline V gene has CDR1 SGHTA and CDR2 FQGNSA. Trimming shortened V by 3 bases and J by 1 base, and 10 bases separated the two germline ends. The CDR3 has 14 residues. The CDR3 loop is CASSFTRGSYEQYF. The CDR3 DNA sequence: TGTGCCAGCAGCTTTACGAGAGGGTCCTACGAGCAGTACTTC.

This clonotype has a handful of counts. The V and J genes are TRBV20-1 and TRBJ1-2; 10 bases are shared with TRBD1. The V gene end was trimmed by 5 bases and the J gene end by 7 bases; junction bases not matched to a gene: 7. CDR3 length: 13 residues. The V gene's germline CDR1 is DFQATT and CDR2 SNEGSKA (reference sequence). CDR3 protein: CSAPRQGAAGYTF. The DNA of the CDR3 is TGCAGTGCTCCGAGACAGGGGGCGGCTGGCTACACCTTC.

This chain uses TRBV14 with TRBJ2-1; 7 positions match TRBD2. The CDR3 sequence is 16 residues long. V gave up 0 bases and J gave up 4 bases; unmatched junction bases: 6. Germline V gene sequence: CDR1 SGHDN, CDR2 FVKESK. In nucleotides, the CDR3 is TGTGCCAGCAGCCAAGAAGGTGGTAGCGGGTACAATGAGCAGTTCTTC. This sequence encodes CASSQEGGSGYNEQFF.

The gene calls are TRBV24-1 and TRBJ1-2; 10 bases map to TRBD1. The germline gives CDR1 KGHDR, CDR2 SFDVKD. The CDR3 is made up of 15 amino acids. V dropped 5 bases and J dropped 2; count of bases not matched to a gene: 4. This CDR3 is CATSALTGGNYGYTF. CDR3 sequence (DNA): TGTGCCACCAGTGCCCTGACAGGGGGCAACTATGGCTACACCTTC.

The chain couples TRBV29-1 to TRBJ2-1, with 15 nucleotides matching TRBD2. This CDR3 comprises 17 residues. Germline CDR1 SQVTM, CDR2 ANQGSEA. V trimming: 7 bases; J trimming: 0 bases; junction bases outside the gene matches: 7. CDR3 loop: CSARTSGGGLSYNEQFF. In DNA, the CDR3 is TGCAGCGCCCGGACTAGCGGGGGGGGACTCTCCTACAATGAGCAGTTCTTC.

V usage is TRBV7-2 and J usage is TRBJ2-3; no clear D gene. The CDR3 totals 15 residues. Trimming took off 7 bases at V and 4 bases at J, with 18 bases between the two ends. Germline V lookup: CDR1 SGHTA, CDR2 FQGNSA. The CDR3 reads CASNKPLGTSDTQYF. Written as DNA, the CDR3 is TGTGCCAGCAACAAACCCCTTGGCACTTCAGATACGCAGTATTTT.

This clonotype was detected only a few times. The V gene is TRBV12-3 or TRBV12-4, the J gene TRBJ1-2; D is unclear. Trimming took off 8 bases at V and 7 bases at J, with 17 bases between the two ends. CDR3 length equals 13 residues. The CDR3 nucleotides are TGTGCCAGCGCCCGGGGTGGCAGGATTGGCTACACCTTC. This gives the protein CASARGGRIGYTF.

A few counts support this clonotype. V gene TRBV15 combines with J gene TRBJ2-5, with D possibly matching TRBD2 (7 bases). The ends were cut back, 3 bases at V and 5 bases at J, with 13 bases in the middle. CDR1 is LNHNV and CDR2 is YYDKDF in the germline V gene (reference sequence). The CDR3 totals 14 residues. In DNA, the CDR3 is TGTGCCACCAGCAGTAGTGGGAGGGGGGAGACCCAGTACTTC. It encodes CATSSSGRGETQYF.

The V call is TRBV12-3 or TRBV12-4, the J call TRBJ2-2; D remains unclear. The CDR3 sequence is 13 residues long. Trimming pared 7 bases from V and 0 bases from J, leaving 6 bases between. CDR3 residues: CASTRTNTGELFF. The CDR3 coding sequence is TGTGCCAGCACCAGAACGAACACCGGGGAGCTGTTTTTT.

J is TRBJ2-7 and V is TRBV25-1, with TRBD2 matching 8 bases. V was pared by 2 bases and J by 7 bases, with 19 bases of the junction left unmatched. The germline V gene encodes CDR1 MGHDK and CDR2 SYGVNS. This CDR3 region has 18 residues. The CDR3 bases are TGTGCCAGCAGTGAAACCACTAGCGGCCTGGGTGTGTCGAGGGAGCAGTACTTC. It codes for CASSETTSGLGVSREQYF.

This clonotype was counted a few times. CDR3 bases: TGCAGCGTAACCTACGCCCAGGGTTCGAACACCGGGGAGCTGTTTTTT. Protein product: CSVTYAQGSNTGELFF. The chain uses TRBV29-1 and TRBJ2-2; perhaps TRBD1 as D (5 bases). Germline V gene data show CDR1 as SQVTM and CDR2 as ANQGSEA. This CDR3 spans 16 amino acids. With 6 bases removed from V and 0 bases from J, the gap between germline ends came to 17 bases.

This clonotype was observed a few times. This rearrangement joins TRBV7-9 to TRBJ2-2; TRBD1 might be the D (6 bases). Between the trimmed V and J ends, which lost 5 bases and 0 bases, there was a span of 10 bases. The CDR3 has 15 residues. Germline V gene sequence: CDR1 SEHNR, CDR2 FQNEAQ (reference sequence). The CDR3 nucleotides read TGTGCCAGCAGCACTCGGACAGCGAACACCGGGGAGCTGTTTTTT. This encodes CASSTRTANTGELFF. The variable domain in full, completed from reference TRBV7-9 and TRBJ2-2, reads DTGVSQNPRHKITKRGQNVTFRCDPISEHNRLYWYRQTLGQGPEFLTYFQNEAQLEKSRLLSDRFSAERPKGSFSTLEIQRTEQGDSAMYLCASSTRTANTGELFFGEGSRLTVL.

This clonotype turned up a few times. The genes are TRBV14 and TRBJ2-5; no definite D call. The J call may be faulty, since TRBJ2-7 better matches the DNA end. The CDR3 is 12 amino acids. Germline V gives CDR1 SGHDN, CDR2 FVKESK. The CDR3 loop is CASSQVRHEQYF. In DNA form, the CDR3 reads TGTGCCAGCAGCCAAGTACGTCACGAGCAGTACTTC.

The chain recombines TRBV6-5 with TRBJ2-7; no clear D gene. Germline values: CDR1 MNHEY, CDR2 SVGAGI. The CDR3 is 12 residues long. Trimming pared 8 bases from V and 5 bases from J, leaving 13 bases between. The CDR3 loop reads CASPNPRDEQYF. In nucleotides, the CDR3 is TGTGCCAGCCCCAACCCCCGGGACGAGCAGTACTTC.

The CDR3 bases are TGTGCCAGCAGCTCCTTAGGGGGGGGCAATCAGCCCCAGCATTTT. Amino acids: CASSSLGGGNQPQHF. The V gene is TRBV7-8, the J gene TRBJ1-5, with D maybe TRBD1 (6 bases). CDR1 is SGHVS and CDR2 is FQNEAQ in the germline V gene. The CDR3 runs 15 residues. V gave up 4 bases and J gave up 2 bases, with 12 bases separating them.

This clonotype has more than one count but fewer than ten. The chain is built from TRBV30 and TRBJ2-5; TRBD2 aligns across 9 bases. The end of the DNA is better explained by TRBJ2-1, so the J call may be wrong. Germline CDR1 is GTSNPN and CDR2 is SVGIG (reference sequence). CDR3 length: 15 residues. CDR3: CAWSRGLAGGDEQFF. The CDR3 DNA is TGTGCCTGGAGTAGGGGACTAGCCGGTGGGGATGAGCAGTTCTTC.

The table lists this clonotype with a count of one. The CDR3 region has the DNA TGTGCCAGCAGCGTAGGGGATGAGCGGGCCTACGAGCAGTACTTC. Translating it yields CASSVGDERAYEQYF. The chain joins TRBV9 to TRBJ2-7; D may be TRBD2 (6 bases). V was clipped by 0 bases and J by 2 bases, with 12 bases between them. Germline-derived CDR1 and CDR2 are SGDLS and YYNGEE. This CDR3 is 15 amino acids long.

The CDR3 is CASSLATSGAQYF. CDR3 coding DNA: TGTGCCAGCAGCTTAGCCACTAGCGGGGCGCAGTATTTT. The rearrangement uses TRBV7-9 and TRBJ2-3; 10 nucleotides agree with TRBD2. The CDR3 loop spans 13 amino acids. Losses at the gene ends were 0 bases for V and 10 bases for J; bases not matched to a gene: 1. Germline V gene data show CDR1 as SEHNR and CDR2 as FQNEAQ (reference sequence). The full variable domain, completed using reference TRBV7-9 and TRBJ2-3, is DTGVSQNPRHKITKRGQNVTFRCDPISEHNRLYWYRQTLGQGPEFLTYFQNEAQLEKSRLLSDRFSAERPKGSFSTLEIQRTEQGDSAMYLCASSLATSGAQYFGPGTRLTVL.

This clonotype was recorded a few times. The chain joins TRBV2 to TRBJ1-5; no clear D. The CDR3 length is 13 residues. The germline gives CDR1 SNHLY, CDR2 FYNNEI. V lost 7 bases, J lost 1 base, and 8 bases lay in between. CDR3 sequence: CASKWNSNQPQHF. The CDR3 DNA reads as TGTGCCAGCAAATGGAACAGCAATCAGCCCCAGCATTTT.

The CDR3 protein is CASSRDLNEKLFF. DNA for the CDR3: TGTGCCAGCAGCCGGGACCTTAATGAAAAACTGTTTTTT. This chain joins TRBV7-9 and TRBJ1-4; possible D gene TRBD1, 5 bases. The CDR3 totals 13 residues. Germline assignment: CDR1 SEHNR and CDR2 FQNEAQ (reference sequence). V was pared by 5 bases and J by 4 bases, with 8 bases between.